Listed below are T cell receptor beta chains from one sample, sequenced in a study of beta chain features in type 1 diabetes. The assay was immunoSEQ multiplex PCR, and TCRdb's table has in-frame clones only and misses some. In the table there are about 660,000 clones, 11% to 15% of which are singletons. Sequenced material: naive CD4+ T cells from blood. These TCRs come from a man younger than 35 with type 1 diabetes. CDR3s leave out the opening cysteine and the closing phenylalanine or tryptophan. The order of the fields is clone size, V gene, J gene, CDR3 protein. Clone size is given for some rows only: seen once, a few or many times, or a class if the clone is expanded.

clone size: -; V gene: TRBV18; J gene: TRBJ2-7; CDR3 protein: ASSPFRGGEQY
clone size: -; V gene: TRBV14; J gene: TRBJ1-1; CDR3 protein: ASSQGGGDEMNTEAF
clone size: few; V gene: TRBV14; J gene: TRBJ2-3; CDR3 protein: ASSQDAGPGDTQY
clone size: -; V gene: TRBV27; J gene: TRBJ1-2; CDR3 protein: ASSLSPSRWSYT
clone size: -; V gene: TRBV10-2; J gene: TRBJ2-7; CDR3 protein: ASSDWQGNSYEQY
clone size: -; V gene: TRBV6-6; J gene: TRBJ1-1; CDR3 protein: ASSPRTALNTEAF
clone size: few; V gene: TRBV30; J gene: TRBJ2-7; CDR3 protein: AWSPRVSSYEQY
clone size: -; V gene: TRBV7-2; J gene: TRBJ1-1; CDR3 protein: ASSLSPSAEAF
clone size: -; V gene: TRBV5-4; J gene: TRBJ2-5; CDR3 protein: ASSGRTRQLQETQY
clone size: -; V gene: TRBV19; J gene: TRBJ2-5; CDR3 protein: ATGRGGTTEGETQY
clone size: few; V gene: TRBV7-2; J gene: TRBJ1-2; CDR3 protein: ASSFYQGDGYT
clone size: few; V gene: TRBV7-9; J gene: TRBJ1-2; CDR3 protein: ASSFGRNYGYT
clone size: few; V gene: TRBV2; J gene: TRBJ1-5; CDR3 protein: ASNPVGGVSQH
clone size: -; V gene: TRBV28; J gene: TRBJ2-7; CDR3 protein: ASKTGGIYEQY
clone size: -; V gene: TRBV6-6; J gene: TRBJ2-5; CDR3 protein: ASSYSDRQETQY
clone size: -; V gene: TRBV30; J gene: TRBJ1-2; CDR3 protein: AWRWGTLINYGYT